This entry concerns a single T cell receptor beta chain. This may be a read error: a much more frequent sequence differs by one nucleotide. The CDR3 is made up of 15 amino acids. V dropped 8 bases and J dropped 3; count of bases not matched to a gene: 9. Three rounds of nested PCR, following a modified ARM-PCR protocol, produced the TCRbeta library. Using its own MiXCR run on the multiplex PCR reads, TCRdb lists one record per CDR3 protein. There are tens of thousands of distinct CDR3 sequences in the sample; around 70% occur only once, and about 27% lies in the top ten. The data belong to a study of tumor and adjacent non-tumor tissue in lung cancer. RNA was extracted from bulk tissue without any cell sorting. More than 3 cm separated this lung sample from the edge of the tumor.

This receptor was identified in a woman between 45 and 65 years old with non-small cell lung cancer. The rearrangement links TRBV12-3 or TRBV12-4 to TRBJ1-3, with 8 bases lining up with TRBD1. The specimen was distant non-tumor lung tissue. The CDR3 bases are TGTGCCAGCCGTTCGGCCGGGACAGGTGGAAACACCATATATTTT. Translated, it gives CASRSAGTGGNTIYF.